These 18 T cell receptor beta chains were sequenced from one sample in a study of shared clonotypes between healthy human individuals (dated by TCRdb to 2018 to 2021). The library was made by the immunoSEQ multiplex PCR assay. TCRdb took this table from immuneACCESS and kept in-frame rearrangements with V and J called. Such tables lack part of the clones; where checked against another copy, unresolved V genes explain under half of the gap, and the rest is unexplained. The sample table lists 1,500,000 or so clones, approximately 97% of them with a count of one. The top ten clones comprise about 1% of the sample. The specimen sequenced was naive CD4+ T cells sorted from blood. In the paper's terms, the cell subset or site label means: CD45RA+ positively selected. All receptors come from a man aged 30-40 years in good health.

The chain carries TRBV28 and TRBJ1-3; D is unresolved. V dropped 8 bases and J dropped 2 bases, with 4 bases sitting between them. Germline loops: CDR1 MDHEN, CDR2 SYDVKM. This CDR3 is 11 amino acids long. The CDR3 protein is CASRTGNTIYF. The CDR3 region has the DNA TGTGCCAGCCGTACTGGAAACACCATATATTTT.

The rearrangement joins TRBV27 to TRBJ2-2; a weak D match, TRBD2 (5 bases). The CDR3 length is 16 residues. Germline V gene lookup returns CDR1 MNHEY and CDR2 SMNVEV (reference sequence). Trimming removed 7 bases from V and 0 bases from J, with 15 bases in between. The DNA of the CDR3 is TGTGCCAGCACCCGGGAACCTAGGGCGAACACCGGGGAGCTGTTTTTT. Residues: CASTREPRANTGELFF.

The CDR3 is CASSINPGPTEAFF. CDR3 in DNA: TGTGCCAGTAGTATAAATCCCGGGCCCACTGAAGCTTTCTTT. The chain joins TRBV19 to TRBJ1-1; D is unresolved. The V end lost 2 bases, the J end lost 4 bases, and 11 bases lay between the germline ends. Per germline, CDR1 LNHDA and CDR2 SQIVND (reference sequence). The CDR3 is made up of 14 amino acids.

This chain joins TRBV7-6 and TRBJ2-7; 8 bases align to TRBD1. J was trimmed by 4 bases and V by 3 bases; bases with no gene match: 8. There are 15 residues in the CDR3. Germline CDR1 is SGHVS and CDR2 is FNYEAQ. CDR3 sequence reads: CASSLVGDRMYEQYF. As DNA, the CDR3 is TGTGCCAGCAGCTTGGTGGGGGACAGGATGTACGAGCAGTACTTC.

The chain carries TRBV20-1 and TRBJ1-1; possibly TRBD1 for D (5 bases). Germline V lookup: CDR1 DFQATT, CDR2 SNEGSKA (reference sequence). V dropped 0 bases and J dropped 9 bases, with 8 bases sitting between them. The CDR3 has 11 amino acids. The CDR3 DNA sequence: TGCAGTGCTAGAGATCGGACACAAGCTTTCTTT. This translates into CSARDRTQAFF.

This clone was counted only a few times. The chain combines TRBV15 with TRBJ1-5; TRBD1 might be the D (5 bases). Trimming stripped 1 base from V and 6 bases from J, with 10 bases between. CDR1 is LNHNV, CDR2 YYDKDF, per germline (reference sequence). This CDR3 is 14 amino acids long. The CDR3 sequence is CATSRVGVSQPQHF. The CDR3 nucleotides are TGTGCCACCAGCAGAGTGGGGGTAAGTCAGCCCCAGCATTTT.

As to this clone: The sample contains more than one DNA sequence encoding this CDR3. The chain is built from TRBV2 and TRBJ1-1, with a possible D match to TRBD1 (6 bases). Germline V CDR1 and CDR2: SNHLY, FYNNEI. The CDR3 runs to 13 residues. V was pared by 6 bases and J by 2 bases, with 10 bases between. The CDR3 region has the DNA TGTGCCAGCAGCCGACAGGTAAACACTGAAGCTTTCTTT. This codes for CASSRQVNTEAFF.

J is TRBJ2-1 and V is TRBV5-4, with 12 bases identical to TRBD2. V trimming: 1 base; J trimming: 5 bases; junction bases outside the gene matches: 1. Germline V gives CDR1 SGHNT, CDR2 YYREEE (reference sequence). CDR3 size: 15 residues. This CDR3 is CASSLLAGGHNEQFF. CDR3 DNA: TGTGCCAGCAGCTTGCTAGCGGGAGGGCACAATGAGCAGTTCTTC.

The V gene is TRBV30, the J gene TRBJ2-7; D not certain. V was clipped by 1 base and J by 3 bases, with 7 bases between them. CDR3 length: 12 residues. The germline V gene encodes CDR1 GTSNPN and CDR2 SVGIG (reference sequence). This chain's CDR3 is CAWSEQRYEQYF. As DNA, the CDR3 is TGTGCCTGGAGTGAACAGCGCTACGAGCAGTACTTC.

The rearrangement uses TRBV7-8 and TRBJ2-1, with TRBD2 matching 9 bases. With V trimmed by 1 base and J by 4 bases, 5 bases remained unmatched. This CDR3 spans 16 amino acids. Per the germline V gene, CDR1 is SGHVS and CDR2 is FQNEAQ. CDR3 coding DNA: TGTGCCAGCAGCTTAGGTGGGACTAGCTTATACAATGAGCAGTTCTTC. This gives the protein CASSLGGTSLYNEQFF.

The chain employs TRBV5-5 and TRBJ1-2; D possibly corresponds to TRBD1 (5 bases). Germline-derived CDR1 and CDR2 are SGHKS and YYEKEE (reference sequence). The CDR3 spans 13 residues. V was shortened by 5 bases and J by 6 bases, with 14 bases between the two germline ends. The CDR3 nucleotides read TGTGCCAGCAGTACGGGGCACGGAAATGGCTACACCTTC. Its translation: CASSTGHGNGYTF.

With respect to this clone: Other nucleotide sequences from this sample produce the same CDR3. The chain is built from TRBV2 and TRBJ1-5; D might be TRBD1 (5 bases). Per the germline V gene, CDR1 is SNHLY and CDR2 is FYNNEI. The CDR3 has 13 residues. V was clipped by 2 bases and J by 5 bases, with 7 bases between them. CDR3 in amino acids: CASSEQGDQPQHF. The CDR3 DNA is TGTGCCAGCAGTGAACAGGGAGATCAGCCCCAGCATTTT.

CDR3 sequence reads: CASSFRGKGGTDTQYF. The CDR3, as DNA: TGTGCCAGCAGTTTCAGGGGAAAGGGCGGCACAGATACGCAGTATTTT. This chain links TRBV28 with TRBJ2-3; possible D gene TRBD1, 6 bases. This CDR3 is built from 16 residues. CDR1 and CDR2 from the germline V gene are MDHEN and SYDVKM. V lost 3 bases and J 1 base, leaving 14 bases between the germline ends.

This clone is a singleton in its sample. This chain uses TRBV10-2 with TRBJ1-2; the D gene is possibly TRBD1 (5 bases). CDR3 size: 12 residues. Between the trimmed V and J ends, which lost 7 bases and 2 bases, there was a span of 8 bases. Germline CDR1 WSHSY, CDR2 SAAADI. The CDR3 DNA reads TGCGCCAGCAACGGGGACAACTATGGCTACACCTTC. It is translated as CASNGDNYGYTF.

The V call is TRBV7-8, the J call TRBJ2-5, with D possibly TRBD2 on 5 matching bases. Trimming took off 5 bases at V and 2 bases at J, with 12 bases between the two ends. Germline V gives CDR1 SGHVS, CDR2 FQNEAQ. This CDR3 comprises 14 residues. The CDR3: CASSGKLDQETQYF. The CDR3 DNA follows: TGTGCCAGCAGCGGAAAACTAGATCAAGAGACCCAGTACTTC.

The chain joins TRBV4-1 to TRBJ2-6; 7 positions match TRBD2. This CDR3 spans 18 amino acids. Germline CDR1 reads MGHRA; CDR2 reads YSYEKL. Trimming took 1 base from V and 0 from J; bases not matched to a gene: 6. The CDR3: CASSQVLGGSSGANVLTF. For the CDR3, the DNA is TGCGCCAGCAGCCAAGTTCTAGGCGGGAGCTCTGGGGCCAACGTCCTGACTTTC.

This clone was seen a single time. V and J are TRBV7-2 and TRBJ2-1; D perhaps matches TRBD1 (6 bases). Germline V gene data show CDR1 as SGHTA and CDR2 as FQGNSA. CDR3 length: 14 amino acids. The V and J ends lost 1 base and 6 bases respectively, with 10 bases between them. The CDR3 here is CASSLGGTLNEQFF. As DNA, the CDR3 is TGTGCCAGCAGCTTAGGAGGGACACTCAATGAGCAGTTCTTC.

V usage is TRBV25-1 and J usage is TRBJ2-5; D possibly matches TRBD1 or TRBD2 (6 bases each). Germline V CDR1 and CDR2: MGHDK, SYGVNS. V lost 5 bases, J lost 5 bases, and 15 bases lay in between. CDR3 length: 14 residues. DNA for the CDR3: TGTGCCAGCAGTCCATCCCGGGGGCTTGAGACCCAGTACTTC. It is translated as CASSPSRGLETQYF.